This TCR beta chain appears in the sequencing data of a study of beta chain features in type 1 diabetes. Expressed TCRB transcripts were sequenced because the entire RNA isolate underwent reverse transcription. Clones were sequenced by immunoSEQ multiplex PCR, and TCRdb holds only the in-frame ones, with some missing. The sample contains fewer than 900,000 clones, about a sixth of which appear only once. The CDR3 is 12 amino acids. Germline assignment: CDR1 SQVTM and CDR2 ANQGSEA. V was shortened by 5 bases and J by 5 bases, with 13 bases between the two germline ends. The material sequenced was naive CD4+ T cells from blood. The receptor's source is a woman under 30 in good health. The chain combines TRBV29-1 with TRBJ2-7; no reliable D call. This CDR3 is CSVQFQGHEQYF. Written as DNA, the CDR3 is TGCAGCGTTCAGTTTCAAGGCCACGAGCAGTACTTC.